One and the same sample provided the 18 T cell receptor beta chains below, sequenced in a study of T cells after posttransplantation cyclophosphamide. Sequenced by immunoSEQ multiplex PCR; TCRdb stores in-frame clones only, minus some. The data contain roughly 3,400 clones, 70% to 80% of them singletons. The material sequenced was memory CD8+ T cells sorted from blood. These receptors originate from a woman in her sixties in good health, CMV-negative, and a related stem cell transplant donor.

The chain joins TRBV2 to TRBJ1-1; D may be TRBD1 (5 bases). Germline values: CDR1 SNHLY, CDR2 FYNNEI. The CDR3 has 10 amino acids. The V end was cut by 11 bases, the J end by 6 bases, with 10 bases between. The CDR3 coding sequence is TGTGCCGGGGGGGAGCCTGAAGCTTTCTTT. It codes for CAGGEPEAFF.

The chain employs TRBV19 and TRBJ2-1; a weak D match, TRBD1 (7 bases). CDR1 and CDR2 from the germline V gene are LNHDA and SQIVND (reference sequence). The CDR3 runs to 14 residues. Between the trimmed V and J ends, which lost 1 base and 7 bases, there was a span of 11 bases. The CDR3 nucleotides are TGTGCCAGTAGTATAGGGGCAGGGGGGAATGAGCAGTTCTTC. Protein: CASSIGAGGNEQFF.

This rearrangement joins TRBV4-1 to TRBJ1-1; 11 nucleotides agree with TRBD1. Germline CDR1 reads MGHRA; CDR2 reads YSYEKL. The CDR3 is 15 residues long. After removal of 4 bases from V and 5 bases from J, the junction contained 6 bases not matched to a gene. The CDR3 spells CASSPPGQGGTEAFF. The CDR3 DNA sequence: TGCGCCAGCAGCCCGCCGGGACAGGGGGGGACTGAAGCTTTCTTT.

CDR3 amino acids: CASSVEGTNEKLFF. The CDR3 coding sequence is TGTGCCAGCAGCGTAGAGGGGACTAATGAAAAACTGTTTTTT. The chain is built from TRBV9 and TRBJ1-4; D is perhaps TRBD1 (5 bases). Looked up from germline, CDR1 is SGDLS and CDR2 is YYNGEE. The CDR3 runs to 14 residues. Trimming took 0 bases from V and 2 from J, leaving 5 bases between them.

V usage is TRBV10-2 and J usage is TRBJ2-6, with no clear D. V gave up 8 bases and J gave up 0 bases, with 5 bases separating them. The CDR3 runs 13 residues. Germline V gene data show CDR1 as WSHSY and CDR2 as SAAADI. Here the CDR3 reads CASGPSGANVLTF. CDR3 in DNA: TGCGCCAGCGGGCCCTCTGGGGCCAACGTCCTGACTTTC.

This clone came up a few times. This rearrangement joins TRBV19 to TRBJ2-3; D is possibly TRBD1 (6 bases). The CDR3 extends over 13 amino acids. Trimming shortened V by 5 bases and J by 3 bases, and 9 bases separated the two germline ends. The germline CDR1 and CDR2 sequences are LNHDA and SQIVND (reference sequence). CDR3 loop: CASSEDSTDTQYF. Written as DNA, the CDR3 is TGTGCCAGTAGTGAGGACAGTACAGATACGCAGTATTTT.

The chain carries TRBV7-9 and TRBJ2-1; 8 bases fit TRBD1. Germline lookup yields CDR1 SEHNR and CDR2 FQNEAQ (reference sequence). The CDR3 covers 14 residues. The ends lost 2 bases at V and 8 bases at J; junction bases unmatched: 5. CDR3: CASSLLQGDDEQFF. CDR3 bases: TGTGCCAGCAGCTTACTACAGGGGGACGATGAGCAGTTCTTC.

This chain uses TRBV6-1 with TRBJ1-1, with TRBD1 as a possible D gene (5 bases). The CDR3 is 13 residues long. V gave up 4 bases and J gave up 5 bases, with 11 bases separating them. The germline CDR1 and CDR2 sequences are MNHNS and SASEGT. The CDR3 here is CASSGQRGTEAFF. Written as DNA, the CDR3 is TGTGCCAGCAGTGGACAGCGGGGGACTGAAGCTTTCTTT.

The chain carries TRBV4-1 and TRBJ2-7; TRBD1 matches at 7 bases. The ends lost 3 bases at V and 4 bases at J; junction bases unmatched: 3. CDR1 and CDR2 from the germline V gene are MGHRA and YSYEKL. This CDR3 comprises 13 residues. The CDR3 loop reads CASSQTTGYEQYV. CDR3 bases: TGCGCCAGCAGCCAGACGACAGGGTACGAGCAGTACGTC.

The V and J genes are TRBV28 and TRBJ2-2; 9 nucleotides match TRBD2. This CDR3 has 15 residues. V was clipped by 6 bases and J by 4 bases; unmatched bases: 6. CDR1 is MDHEN, CDR2 SYDVKM, per germline. The CDR3 region is CASSSSGMVTGELFF. Written as DNA, the CDR3 is TGTGCCAGCAGCTCTAGCGGGATGGTCACCGGGGAGCTGTTTTTT.

This clone was picked up a small number of times. This sequence joins TRBV28 and TRBJ2-2; 9 bases align to TRBD2. From germline, CDR1 is MDHEN and CDR2 SYDVKM. The CDR3 spans 15 residues. Trimming took 1 base from V and 3 from J; bases not matched to a gene: 0. The CDR3 DNA reads as TGTGCCAGCAGTTTATTAGCGGGAGACACCGGGGAGCTGTTTTTT. It encodes CASSLLAGDTGELFF.

The genes are TRBV9 and TRBJ2-3; D is ambiguous. The V and J ends lost 0 bases and 1 base respectively, with 12 bases between them. Germline CDR1 and CDR2: SGDLS and YYNGEE. The CDR3 covers 16 residues. The CDR3 spells CASSVADSPRTDTQYF. CDR3 nucleotides: TGTGCCAGCAGCGTAGCTGACTCCCCCCGCACAGATACGCAGTATTTT.

The chain employs TRBV29-1 and TRBJ2-7; 9 positions agree with TRBD1. The germline gives CDR1 SQVTM, CDR2 ANQGSEA. The length of the CDR3 is 13 residues. The J segment lost 6 bases and the V segment lost 2 bases, leaving 5 bases of the junction unmatched. CDR3 in DNA: TGCAGCGTTGAAACAGGGGGCTGGGGCGAGCAGTACTTC. Translating gives CSVETGGWGEQYF.

This rearrangement joins TRBV11-2 to TRBJ2-1, with a weak D call TRBD2 (7 bases). The CDR3 length is 15 residues. Trimming removed 5 bases at V and 0 bases at J, with 11 bases between. Germline V CDR1 and CDR2: SGHAT, FQNNGV. The CDR3: CASSQGGGSYNEQFF. In DNA form, the CDR3 reads TGTGCCAGCAGCCAAGGGGGGGGCTCCTACAATGAGCAGTTCTTC.

The chain combines TRBV7-2 with TRBJ2-1; possible D gene TRBD2, 5 bases. CDR1 is SGHTA and CDR2 is FQGNSA in the germline V gene. The CDR3 runs 14 residues. V lost 5 bases to trimming and J lost 9 bases, with 17 bases between them. The CDR3 nucleotides read TGTGCCAGCAGCCCGCACACTACGGCGGGTGAGCAGTTCTTC. This translates into CASSPHTTAGEQFF.

The V gene is TRBV7-2, the J gene TRBJ1-2, with D possibly TRBD1 on 5 matching bases. Trimming removed 10 bases at V and 0 bases at J, with 12 bases between. Germline values: CDR1 SGHTA, CDR2 FQGNSA. The CDR3 spans 13 residues. CDR3 in amino acids: CATRGLANYGYTF. The CDR3 bases are TGTGCCACGCGGGGGTTAGCTAACTATGGCTACACCTTC.

CDR3 sequence reads: CASSLWLGEGETQYF. In DNA, the CDR3 is TGTGCCAGCAGTTTATGGCTAGGCGAGGGAGAGACCCAGTACTTC. The chain recombines TRBV28 with TRBJ2-5, with D possibly being TRBD2 (5 bases). The CDR3 contains 15 residues. Germline V gene sequence: CDR1 MDHEN, CDR2 SYDVKM. Trimming pared 0 bases from V and 4 bases from J, leaving 12 bases between.

The CDR3 reads CASSQDEAGDRTDTQYF. The DNA of the CDR3 is TGCGCCAGCAGCCAAGATGAAGCGGGAGACCGCACAGATACGCAGTATTTT. V and J are TRBV4-3 and TRBJ2-3, with 8 bases identical to TRBD2. In germline, CDR1 is LGHNA, CDR2 YSLEER. The ends lost 0 bases at V and 1 base at J; junction bases unmatched: 6. CDR3 size: 17 residues.